What follows are 14 T cell receptor beta chains derived from one specimen sequenced in a study of blood T cell repertoires in COVID-19. Assay used: immunoSEQ multiplex PCR; TCRdb lists only in-frame clones, some missing. Here the sample spans 95,000 to 150,000 clones, 80% to 90% being singletons. Source material: peripheral blood. The receptors shown here come from a woman aged 45 to 65 with active or convalescent COVID-19.

This chain uses TRBV7-2 with TRBJ2-2; 7 bases are shared with TRBD2. The germline V gene has CDR1 SGHTA and CDR2 FQGNSA. V trimming: 6 bases; J trimming: 3 bases; junction bases outside the gene matches: 1. The CDR3 spans 13 residues. The CDR3 protein is CASRREYTGELFF. CDR3 in DNA: TGTGCCAGCAGGCGGGAGTACACCGGGGAGCTGTTTTTT.

The gene calls are TRBV7-2 and TRBJ2-7, with 10 bases identical to TRBD2. Germline CDR1 is SGHTA and CDR2 is FQGNSA. This CDR3 has 17 residues. Unmatched junction bases numbered 10, after V lost 2 bases and J lost 3 bases. CDR3 amino acids: CASSLTSGAILNYEQYF. The CDR3, as DNA: TGTGCCAGCAGCTTAACTAGCGGGGCGATTCTAAACTACGAGCAGTACTTC.

This chain links TRBV18 with TRBJ2-1; 7 bases align to TRBD1. CDR1 is KGHSH and CDR2 is LQKENI in the germline V gene. The CDR3 has 15 residues. J lost 4 bases, V lost 6 bases, and 9 bases had no gene match. The CDR3 DNA is TGTGCCAGCTCGCCCGGGACAGTTCAATACAATGAGCAGTTCTTC. This translates into CASSPGTVQYNEQFF.

The gene calls are TRBV13 and TRBJ2-3; 11 nucleotides agree with TRBD2. V shed 6 bases, J shed 14 bases, and the junction held 10 bases outside the gene matches. The CDR3 loop spans 13 amino acids. Germline V gene lookup returns CDR1 PRHDT and CDR2 FYEKMQ (reference sequence). The CDR3 reads CASSLRLAGKSYF. The CDR3 DNA sequence: TGTGCCAGCAGTCTTCGACTAGCGGGAAAATCGTATTTT.

The chain carries TRBV6-5 and TRBJ1-4, with 9 bases matching TRBD1. Germline trimming cut 8 bases from V and 4 bases from J; bases unmatched to any gene: 5. This CDR3 is built from 14 residues. Germline V gene lookup returns CDR1 MNHEY and CDR2 SVGAGI. For the CDR3, the DNA is TGTGCCAGCGGATTGACAGGGGGTAATGAAAAACTGTTTTTT. It specifies CASGLTGGNEKLFF.

V usage is TRBV3-1 (or the pseudogene TRBV3-2) and J usage is TRBJ2-1, with D tentatively TRBD1 (5 bases). Looked up from germline, CDR1 is LGHDT and CDR2 is YNNKEL (reference sequence). CDR3 length: 18 residues. The ends were cut back, 3 bases at V and 4 bases at J, with 22 bases in the middle. The CDR3: CASSQSFGRGHAYNEQFF. The CDR3 DNA reads TGTGCCAGCAGCCAGAGTTTCGGTCGCGGACACGCTTACAATGAGCAGTTCTTC.

The chain links TRBV12-5 to TRBJ1-5; 8 nucleotides agree with TRBD1. This CDR3 is built from 16 residues. J gave up 4 bases and V 5 bases, and 10 bases lay outside the gene matches. CDR1 and CDR2 (germline): LGHNT, FRNRAP. CDR3 region: CASGERTGKWNQPQHF. As DNA, the CDR3 is TGTGCTAGTGGTGAAAGGACAGGGAAATGGAATCAGCCCCAGCATTTT.

The chain carries TRBV5-4 and TRBJ2-7; maybe TRBD2 (5 bases). Germline assignment: CDR1 SGHNT and CDR2 YYREEE (reference sequence). CDR3 length equals 14 residues. Trimming shortened V by 2 bases and J by 0 bases, and 9 bases separated the two germline ends. CDR3 nucleotides: TGTGCCAGCAGCTTAGGAGGCCTCTCCTACGAGCAGTACTTC. Amino acids: CASSLGGLSYEQYF.

V is TRBV13 and J is TRBJ2-5; 8 positions match TRBD1. The CDR3 loop spans 13 amino acids. Trimming cost V 9 bases and J 5 bases; bases outside gene matches: 8. Germline V gene lookup returns CDR1 PRHDT and CDR2 FYEKMQ (reference sequence). The CDR3 DNA is TGTGCCAGTCGACAGGGGACAAAGGAGACCCAGTACTTC. This sequence encodes CASRQGTKETQYF.

V is TRBV11-1 and J is TRBJ2-1; the match to TRBD2 covers 8 bases. This CDR3 comprises 14 residues. V was clipped by 5 bases and J by 7 bases; unmatched bases: 7. Germline V gene data show CDR1 as SGHAT and CDR2 as FQDESV (reference sequence). CDR3 sequence: CASSQSGRWNEQFF. Written as DNA, the CDR3 is TGTGCCAGCAGCCAAAGCGGGAGATGGAATGAGCAGTTCTTC. Together with reference TRBV11-1 and TRBJ2-1, the CDR3 gives the full variable domain: EAEVAQSPRYKITEKSQAVAFWCDPISGHATLYWYRQILGQGPELLVQFQDESVVDDSQLPKDRFSAERLKGVDSTLKIQPAELGDSAMYLCASSQSGRWNEQFFGPGTRLTVL.

The chain recombines TRBV15 with TRBJ1-2, with 9 bases matching TRBD1. The CDR3 has 15 amino acids. CDR1 is LNHNV, CDR2 YYDKDF, per germline (reference sequence). V gave up 2 bases and J gave up 6 bases; unmatched junction bases: 7. CDR3 nucleotide sequence: TGTGCCACCAGCAGACAACAGGGGGCGCGAGATGGCTACACCTTC. Its translation: CATSRQQGARDGYTF. Full variable domain (remainder filled in from reference TRBV15 and TRBJ1-2): DAMVIQNPRYQVTQFGKPVTLSCSQTLNHNVMYWYQQKSSQAPKLLFHYYDKDFNNEADTPDNFQSRRPNTSFCFLDIRSPGLGDTAMYLCATSRQQGARDGYTFGSGTRLTVV.

The chain uses TRBV2 and TRBJ2-1; unclear D gene. CDR1 is SNHLY, CDR2 FYNNEI, per germline. The CDR3 is made up of 13 amino acids. The V gene lost 4 bases and the J gene lost 7 bases, with 11 bases spanning the gap. For the CDR3, the DNA is TGTGCCAGCAGTGGACTCTTCTGGAATGAGCAGTTCTTC. Amino acids: CASSGLFWNEQFF. Supplemented by reference TRBV2 and TRBJ2-1, the full variable domain reads EPEVTQTPSHQVTQMGQEVILRCVPISNHLYFYWYRQILGQKVEFLVSFYNNEISEKSEIFDDQFSVERPDGSNFTLKIRSTKLEDSAMYFCASSGLFWNEQFFGPGTRLTVL.

The V and J genes are TRBV10-3 and TRBJ2-2, with a tentative D call TRBD2 (6 bases). Trimming stripped 4 bases from V and 7 bases from J, with 19 bases between. CDR3 length: 16 residues. Looked up from germline, CDR1 is ENHRY and CDR2 is SYGVKD. CDR3 in amino acids: CAISGYRSGGVGELFF. The CDR3 nucleotides are TGTGCCATCAGTGGATACAGGTCCGGGGGTGTCGGGGAGCTGTTTTTT.

This clone occurred a few times. The V call is TRBV24-1, the J call TRBJ2-5, with D tentatively TRBD2 (5 bases). Between the trimmed V and J ends, which lost 5 bases and 5 bases, there was a span of 14 bases. Germline lookup yields CDR1 KGHDR and CDR2 SFDVKD. The CDR3 contains 14 residues. CDR3 coding DNA: TGTGCCACCAGTGGGCGGGCCCCTTTGGAGACCCAGTACTTC. It yields the protein CATSGRAPLETQYF.